This passage covers 9 T cell receptor beta chains from one sample sequenced in a study of blood T cell repertoires in COVID-19. TCRdb keeps only in-frame clones here, not all; method: immunoSEQ multiplex PCR. The sample has fewer than 300,000 clones, around 87% seen once. Sequencing used peripheral blood. These receptors originate from a woman in her forties or fifties with acute or convalescent COVID-19.

The V and J genes are TRBV6-5 and TRBJ2-5; maybe TRBD2 (6 bases). Germline V CDR1 and CDR2: MNHEY, SVGAGI. V lost 2 bases, J lost 6 bases, and 16 bases lay in between. CDR3 size: 15 residues. CDR3: CASSYRGSAPKTQYF. The CDR3 nucleotides read TGTGCCAGCAGTTACCGGGGGTCTGCACCGAAGACCCAGTACTTC.

The V call is TRBV27, the J call TRBJ2-1; unclear D gene. The CDR3 contains 12 residues. CDR1 is MNHEY, CDR2 SMNVEV, per germline (reference sequence). Trimming took 5 bases from V and 3 from J, leaving 5 bases between them. The CDR3 protein is CASSTLYNEQFF. The CDR3 coding sequence is TGTGCCAGCAGTACTCTCTACAATGAGCAGTTCTTC.

Regarding this clone: Other DNA sequences in this specimen translate into the identical CDR3. The rearrangement joins TRBV7-9 to TRBJ2-7; the D is unclear. Trimming pared 1 base from V and 5 bases from J, leaving 6 bases between. Germline values: CDR1 SEHNR, CDR2 FQNEAQ (reference sequence). This CDR3 has 12 residues. The CDR3 reads CASSLDRDEQYF. The CDR3 coding sequence is TGTGCCAGCAGCTTAGATCGGGACGAGCAGTACTTC.

The table lists this clone with a few counts. This chain connects TRBV18 to TRBJ1-6; 7 bases are shared with TRBD1. The CDR3 extends over 15 amino acids. Germline lookup yields CDR1 KGHSH and CDR2 LQKENI. V lost 2 bases, J lost 3 bases, and 1 base stayed unmatched. In DNA, the CDR3 is TGTGCCAGCTCACCAACAGGGGTCTATAATTCACCCCTCCACTTT. It translates to CASSPTGVYNSPLHF.

The chain recombines TRBV7-2 with TRBJ1-6; D is perhaps TRBD1 (6 bases). Trimming took 7 bases from V and 10 from J, leaving 14 bases between them. The CDR3 runs 13 residues. Per germline, CDR1 SGHTA and CDR2 FQGNSA. The CDR3 loop is CASIPIGGSPLHF. The DNA for the CDR3 is TGTGCCAGCATCCCCATAGGGGGATCACCCCTCCACTTT.

This clone occurred many times. The chain joins TRBV7-3 to TRBJ2-1; possible D gene TRBD1, 5 bases. V lost 1 base, J lost 0 bases, and 13 bases lay in between. The CDR3 covers 17 residues. From germline, CDR1 is SGHTA and CDR2 FQGTGA. CDR3 coding DNA: TGTGCCAGCAGCTTAAGCCACAGGTCTCACTCCTACAATGAGCAGTTCTTC. It translates to CASSLSHRSHSYNEQFF.

The chain links TRBV6-5 to TRBJ2-3, with TRBD1 matching 9 bases. The CDR3 length is 15 residues. CDR1 is MNHEY and CDR2 is SVGAGI in the germline V gene. J gave up 2 bases and V 5 bases, and 5 bases lay outside the gene matches. The chain's CDR3 is CASSPGQGITDTQYF. For the CDR3, the DNA is TGTGCCAGCAGTCCGGGACAGGGTATCACAGATACGCAGTATTTT.

The rearrangement joins TRBV3-1 (or the pseudogene TRBV3-2) to TRBJ1-1; 7 bases map to TRBD1. CDR1 and CDR2 from the germline V gene are LGHDT and YNNKEL (reference sequence). The V and J ends lost 2 bases and 1 base, in that order; junction bases with no gene match: 10. This CDR3 has 17 residues. The CDR3 is CASSQQNPGGQNTEAFF. CDR3 DNA sequence: TGTGCCAGCAGCCAACAAAACCCAGGGGGGCAGAACACTGAAGCTTTCTTT.

This chain connects TRBV5-1 to TRBJ1-2; 8 nucleotides match TRBD1. Germline V CDR1 and CDR2: SGHRS, YFSETQ. With V trimmed by 4 bases and J by 6 bases, 11 bases remained unmatched. The CDR3 length is 15 residues. This chain's CDR3 is CASSPMDRVRDGYTF. The CDR3 region has the DNA TGCGCCAGCAGCCCTATGGACAGGGTAAGGGATGGCTACACCTTC.